A single sample gave rise to the 9 T cell receptor beta chains below, sequenced in a study of blood T cells in healthy people across ages. Sample-barcoded 5' priming and a J-beta primer mix drove a second PCR of about 6 to 11 cycles. TCRdb re-called the 5' RACE reads with MiXCR, one entry per CDR3 protein. Of approximately 1.5 million distinct CDR3 sequences listed, under 55% are singletons. Sequenced material: blood. The receptors come from a woman aged 18-29 years in good health.

This clonotype has a handful of counts. V usage is TRBV12-3 or TRBV12-4 and J usage is TRBJ2-3, with D maybe TRBD2 (7 bases). This CDR3 region has 14 residues. V lost 4 bases to trimming and J lost 4 bases, with 12 bases between them. CDR3 residues: CASSSRGGADTQYF. The CDR3 DNA sequence: TGTGCCAGCAGTTCAAGGGGGGGGGCAGATACGCAGTATTTT.

The chain employs TRBV2 and TRBJ2-2; D remains ambiguous. Deletions cut 7 bases from V and 1 base from J, with 16 bases between. The length of the CDR3 is 16 residues. The germline gives CDR1 SNHLY, CDR2 FYNNEI. As DNA, the CDR3 is TGTGCCAGCATAAACACGGCAGAAGGGAACACCGGGGAGCTGTTTTTT. This sequence encodes CASINTAEGNTGELFF.

This clonotype came up a few times. V gene TRBV20-1 combines with J gene TRBJ2-1, with TRBD2 as a possible D gene (5 bases). From germline, CDR1 is DFQATT and CDR2 SNEGSKA (reference sequence). This CDR3 has 16 residues. The CDR3 sequence: CRAPASASRHHNEQFF. The CDR3 DNA follows: TGCAGGGCTCCCGCCTCGGCTAGCAGACATCACAATGAGCAGTTCTTC.

This clonotype was recorded a few times. V and J are TRBV2 and TRBJ2-1, with TRBD1 matching 8 bases. CDR1 SNHLY and CDR2 FYNNEI come from the germline V gene. The junction had 7 bases not matched to a gene; V was cut back by 6 bases and J by 12 bases. The CDR3 spans 12 residues. The DNA for the CDR3 is TGTGCCAGCAGGGACTTCGGACAGGGGCAGTTCTTC. As protein: CASRDFGQGQFF.

There are a few counts of this clonotype. This chain joins TRBV29-1 and TRBJ2-7; D might be TRBD1 (5 bases). Germline V CDR1 and CDR2: SQVTM, ANQGSEA. The CDR3 consists of 14 residues. V lost 0 bases and J lost 4, with 13 bases in between. In DNA form, the CDR3 reads TGCAGCGTTGAAGATTCGGCAGGGCGGTACGAGCAGTACTTC. This translates into CSVEDSAGRYEQYF.

V is TRBV11-2 and J is TRBJ2-1, with TRBD2 identical over 9 bases. Germline assignment: CDR1 SGHAT and CDR2 FQNNGV. V dropped 4 bases and J dropped 2; count of bases not matched to a gene: 3. The CDR3 totals 15 residues. CDR3 DNA sequence: TGTGCCAGCAGCTCAATAGCGGGGGCCTACAATGAGCAGTTCTTC. Residues: CASSSIAGAYNEQFF. The full variable domain, in which reference TRBV11-2 and TRBJ2-1 provide the parts outside the CDR3, is EAGVAQSPRYKIIEKRQSVAFWCNPISGHATLYWYQQILGQGPKLLIQFQNNGVVDDSQLPKDRFSAERLKGVDSTLKIQPAKLEDSAVYLCASSSIAGAYNEQFFGPGTRLTVL.

The gene calls are TRBV7-9 and TRBJ2-1, with D uncertain. In germline, CDR1 is SEHNR, CDR2 FQNEAQ (reference sequence). CDR3 length: 13 amino acids. Deletions cut 6 bases from V and 7 bases from J, with 13 bases between. The CDR3 loop reads CASRPPVVNEQFF. As DNA, the CDR3 is TGTGCCAGCAGGCCCCCTGTGGTAAATGAGCAGTTCTTC.

In this sample, this clonotype turned up a few times. The chain combines TRBV6-2 or TRBV6-3 with TRBJ2-7; 9 positions agree with TRBD1. The V gene's germline CDR1 is MNHEY and CDR2 SVGEGT. The CDR3 runs to 17 residues. Trimming took 7 bases from V and 0 from J; bases not matched to a gene: 13. CDR3 coding DNA: TGTGCCAGCATTCCCCGGGCGGGGACAGGGCTCTCCTACGAGCAGTACTTC. Amino acids: CASIPRAGTGLSYEQYF.

The chain is built from TRBV4-3 and TRBJ1-6; D uncertain. V lost 4 bases and J 0 bases, leaving 16 bases between the germline ends. The CDR3 length is 18 residues. Germline CDR1 is LGHNA and CDR2 is YSLEER. Here the CDR3 reads CASSPEAAVSSYNSPLHF. The CDR3, as DNA: TGCGCCAGCAGCCCGGAGGCGGCAGTGAGCTCCTATAATTCACCCCTCCACTTT.